This T cell receptor (beta chain) was captured in a study of T cell clonotyping in hematopoietic cell transplantation. Only in-frame clones appear in the TCRdb table, and some are missing; sequencing was by immunoSEQ multiplex PCR. The sample yields around 12,000 clones, approximately 89% seen once. The CDR3 runs 14 residues. Germline V gene sequence: CDR1 SGHRS, CDR2 YFSETQ. V was clipped by 4 bases and J by 4 bases, with 11 bases between them. V and J are TRBV5-1 and TRBJ2-2; D gene ambiguous. Sequencing was performed on peripheral blood mononuclear cells. The origin of this receptor is a woman between 45 and 60 years old in good health. Some clones in this sample may be carry-over from other donors' samples. The CDR3 DNA is TGCGCCAGCAGCCCGGTTACGGGCACCGGGGAGCTGTTTTTT. Protein product: CASSPVTGTGELFF.